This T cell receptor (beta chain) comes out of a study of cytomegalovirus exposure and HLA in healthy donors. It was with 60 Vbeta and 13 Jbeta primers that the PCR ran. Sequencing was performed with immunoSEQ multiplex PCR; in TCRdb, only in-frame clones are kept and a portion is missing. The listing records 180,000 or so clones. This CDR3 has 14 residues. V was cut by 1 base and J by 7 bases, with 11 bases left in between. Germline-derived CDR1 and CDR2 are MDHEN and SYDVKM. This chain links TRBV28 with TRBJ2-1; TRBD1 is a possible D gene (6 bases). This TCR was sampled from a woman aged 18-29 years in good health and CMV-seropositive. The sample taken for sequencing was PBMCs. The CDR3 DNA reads TGTGCCAGCAGTTTATCGATCGGACAGAATGAGCAGTTCTTC. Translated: CASSLSIGQNEQFF.